A single sample is the source of the 22 T cell receptor beta chains below, sequenced in a study of blood T cell repertoires in COVID-19. Profiling relied on immunoSEQ multiplex PCR, and the TCRdb table lists in-frame clones only, not all of them. The sample has hundreds of thousands of clones, more than 80% seen once. The sample comprised PBMCs or T cells enriched from blood (not recorded which). The receptors were gathered from a young man who had recovered from COVID-19.

The rearrangement links TRBV19 to TRBJ1-1; no clear D. Trimming pared 10 bases from V and 3 bases from J, leaving 18 bases between. The CDR3 runs to 14 residues. CDR1 is LNHDA, CDR2 SQIVND, per germline (reference sequence). Written as DNA, the CDR3 is TGTGCCACCACCCCCTCAGGAGGCCACACTGAAGCTTTCTTT. It yields the protein CATTPSGGHTEAFF.

The rearrangement links TRBV4-1 to TRBJ2-1, with 8 bases matching TRBD2. The CDR3 is made up of 14 amino acids. From germline, CDR1 is MGHRA and CDR2 YSYEKL. The V segment lost 5 bases and the J segment 0 bases; nucleotides outside the gene matches: 0. The CDR3 is CASSAGGSYNEQFF. The CDR3 nucleotides are TGCGCCAGCAGCGCGGGAGGCTCCTACAATGAGCAGTTCTTC.

V usage is TRBV19 and J usage is TRBJ1-2; possible D gene TRBD1, 5 bases. The CDR3 extends over 15 amino acids. Germline V gives CDR1 LNHDA, CDR2 SQIVND (reference sequence). Deletions cut 5 bases from V and 8 bases from J, with 21 bases between. Written as DNA, the CDR3 is TGTGCCAGTAGTTTCGGACAAACGATCTATCAGGGCTACACCTTC. Its translation: CASSFGQTIYQGYTF.

This sequence joins TRBV4-1 and TRBJ2-1; tentatively, D is TRBD2 (6 bases). Germline V gene sequence: CDR1 MGHRA, CDR2 YSYEKL. Trimming shortened V by 8 bases and J by 8 bases, and 25 bases separated the two germline ends. The CDR3 is 16 residues long. CDR3 DNA: TGCGCCAGCTCGTTAGTCCGGGAGACCTACTTGGATGAGCAGTTCTTC. Translating gives CASSLVRETYLDEQFF.

CDR3 protein: CASGLAGGKDKVVPGELFF. The DNA for the CDR3 is TGTGCTAGTGGTTTGGCCGGAGGGAAGGACAAAGTCGTCCCCGGGGAGCTGTTTTTT. This chain links TRBV12-5 with TRBJ2-2; weak D call: TRBD2 (6 bases). This CDR3 has 19 amino acids. Per the germline V gene, CDR1 is LGHNT and CDR2 is FRNRAP. The ends were cut back, 1 base at V and 6 bases at J, with 24 bases in the middle.

The chain couples TRBV7-8 to TRBJ2-1; 7 positions agree with TRBD1. The germline V gene encodes CDR1 SGHVS and CDR2 FQNEAQ. The CDR3 is 13 residues long. Losses at the gene ends were 5 bases for V and 6 bases for J; bases not matched to a gene: 4. CDR3 sequence: CASSRRQGNEQFF. Written as DNA, the CDR3 is TGTGCCAGCAGCCGTAGACAGGGCAATGAGCAGTTCTTC.

The V and J genes are TRBV6-6 and TRBJ2-7; 7 bases line up with TRBD1. The CDR3 has 15 residues. V lost 2 bases and J lost 2; bases outside the gene matches: 6. Germline lookup yields CDR1 MNHNY and CDR2 SVGAGI (reference sequence). This chain's CDR3 is CASSYAWTGTYEQYF. The CDR3 nucleotides read TGTGCCAGCAGTTACGCGTGGACAGGAACCTACGAGCAGTACTTC.

The V and J genes are TRBV5-6 and TRBJ1-6, with TRBD1 as a possible D gene (5 bases). This CDR3 comprises 14 residues. Looked up from germline, CDR1 is SGHDT and CDR2 is YYEEEE. The V end was cut by 0 bases, the J end by 8 bases, with 9 bases between. The CDR3 nucleotides read TGTGCCAGCAGCTTGGAGCGGGGGGATTCACCCCTCCACTTT. It yields the protein CASSLERGDSPLHF.

The rearrangement uses TRBV19 and TRBJ1-6; D gene unclear. The germline CDR1 and CDR2 sequences are LNHDA and SQIVND (reference sequence). The CDR3 runs to 14 residues. Trimming removed 4 bases at V and 8 bases at J, with 12 bases between. The CDR3 spells CASSTNSEDSPLHF. CDR3 DNA: TGTGCCAGTAGTACTAATTCGGAGGATTCACCCCTCCACTTT.

The genes are TRBV14 and TRBJ1-1; D unresolved. Germline CDR1 reads SGHDN; CDR2 reads FVKESK. V was shortened by 1 base and J by 7 bases, with 16 bases between the two germline ends. This CDR3 has 15 amino acids. The DNA for the CDR3 is TGTGCCAGCAGCCAAGTGGCCACCCTTGGCAGTGAAGCTTTCTTT. Its translation is CASSQVATLGSEAFF.

V is TRBV19 and J is TRBJ2-7; D is perhaps TRBD2 (6 bases). Germline V gives CDR1 LNHDA, CDR2 SQIVND (reference sequence). The germline V and J ends were trimmed by 5 bases and 2 bases, with 16 bases remaining between them. This CDR3 is 15 amino acids long. CDR3 sequence reads: CASSPSAGFAYEQYF. DNA for the CDR3: TGTGCCAGTAGTCCCTCAGCGGGTTTCGCCTACGAGCAGTACTTC.

This chain connects TRBV27 to TRBJ2-6, with 8 bases lining up with TRBD2. The germline gives CDR1 MNHEY, CDR2 SMNVEV (reference sequence). Trimming at V came to 6 bases and at J to 0 bases, leaving 7 bases not matched to a gene. The CDR3 totals 17 residues. The CDR3 here is CASRGLGYGSGANVLTF. As DNA, the CDR3 is TGTGCCAGCAGGGGACTAGGGTATGGCTCTGGGGCCAACGTCCTGACTTTC.

The chain recombines TRBV28 with TRBJ1-5; no firm D call. Deletions cut 3 bases from V and 0 bases from J, with 9 bases between. Germline loops: CDR1 MDHEN, CDR2 SYDVKM. The CDR3 is 15 residues long. CDR3 in DNA: TGTGCCAGCAGTTTCCAGGATAATAGCAATCAGCCCCAGCATTTT. Its protein is CASSFQDNSNQPQHF.

The J gene is TRBJ1-6, the V gene TRBV6-1; D remains ambiguous. Trimming stripped 2 bases from V and 7 bases from J, with 9 bases between. This CDR3 comprises 14 residues. CDR1 and CDR2 (germline): MNHNS, SASEGT. The CDR3 here is CASSERPINSPLHF. CDR3 coding DNA: TGTGCCAGCAGTGAACGCCCTATCAATTCACCCCTCCACTTT.

The V call is TRBV7-3, the J call TRBJ2-3; tentatively, D is TRBD2 (6 bases). Trimming took off 5 bases at V and 1 base at J, with 10 bases between the two ends. The CDR3 sequence is 14 residues long. Germline loops: CDR1 SGHTA, CDR2 FQGTGA. CDR3 sequence reads: CASSRSSGTDTQYF. The CDR3 region has the DNA TGTGCCAGCAGCCGATCTAGCGGCACAGATACGCAGTATTTT.

The chain combines TRBV21-1 with TRBJ1-2; no check of the table's D call, TRBD1, against the DNA was made. TRBV21-1 is labeled a pseudogene. The CDR3 is made up of 16 amino acids. The CDR3 DNA reads TGTGCCAGCAGCAAAGGGAACAGGGCTTCTAACTATGGCTACACCTTC. Residues: CASSKGNRASNYGYTF.

CDR3 nucleotide sequence: TGTGCCAGTAGTCCAAAACCCGGGACTAGCGCACCCTACGAGCAGTACTTC. This translates into CASSPKPGTSAPYEQYF. The V call is TRBV19, the J call TRBJ2-7; TRBD2 agrees at 10 bases. In germline, CDR1 is LNHDA, CDR2 SQIVND (reference sequence). With V trimmed by 5 bases and J by 2 bases, 12 bases remained unmatched. The CDR3 has 17 amino acids.

This clone was seen a few times. At one boundary the junction diverges from the germline segment, which might be a read error. This rearrangement joins TRBV7-7 to TRBJ2-6; the D is unclear. The CDR3 length is 15 residues. The germline CDR1 and CDR2 sequences are SSHAT and FNYEAQ (reference sequence). The chain's CDR3 is CASSLGSAGANVLTF. The CDR3 DNA reads as TGTGCTAGCAGCTTAGGTTCGGCTGGGGCCAACGTCCTGACTTTC.

This chain connects TRBV28 to TRBJ1-2; unclear D gene. Germline V gene sequence: CDR1 MDHEN, CDR2 SYDVKM. The CDR3 spans 13 residues. V gave up 5 bases and J gave up 1 base, with 8 bases separating them. For the CDR3, the DNA is TGTGCCAGCAGTGCCACGGTTAACTATGGCTACACCTTC. Translation gives CASSATVNYGYTF.

The V and J genes are TRBV25-1 and TRBJ2-7; 8 nucleotides align to TRBD2. With 1 base clipped from V and 3 bases from J, the junction kept 5 bases outside the gene matches. Germline CDR1 MGHDK, CDR2 SYGVNS. CDR3 length: 15 amino acids. CDR3 in amino acids: CASSESQRELYEQYF. CDR3 nucleotides: TGTGCCAGCAGTGAATCCCAGCGGGAGCTCTACGAGCAGTACTTC.

This chain connects TRBV10-3 to TRBJ2-5; the D gene is possibly TRBD2 (6 bases). Trimming took 3 bases from V and 5 from J, leaving 16 bases between them. Germline V lookup: CDR1 ENHRY, CDR2 SYGVKD. The CDR3 consists of 15 residues. The CDR3, as DNA: TGTGCCATCAGTGACCCCGGGACTGCAAAGGAGACCCAGTACTTC. Translating gives CAISDPGTAKETQYF.

This chain connects TRBV29-1 to TRBJ2-7, with D possibly matching TRBD1 (6 bases). CDR3 length: 14 amino acids. Germline loops: CDR1 SQVTM, CDR2 ANQGSEA. Trimming removed 4 bases at V and 6 bases at J, with 19 bases between. CDR3 region: CSVVGTLDLGEQYF. CDR3 coding DNA: TGCAGCGTTGTGGGGACACTGGATCTCGGCGAGCAGTACTTC.